One and the same sample provided the 31 T cell receptor beta chains below, sequenced in a study of CD8 T cells in ankylosing spondylitis. TCRdb called the 5' RACE reads again in MiXCR, with one record for every CDR3 protein. This repertoire shows just over 350,000 distinct CDR3 sequences, approximately 22% found once; its top ten account for over 10%. The source material was blood, either unsorted or a sorted T cell fraction (not recorded which). The receptor set was obtained from a male donor with ankylosing spondylitis or in good health (not recorded which).

V and J are TRBV7-9 and TRBJ2-1; no reliable D call. The germline V gene encodes CDR1 SEHNR and CDR2 FQNEAQ (reference sequence). The CDR3 has 15 amino acids. V shed 2 bases and J shed 1 base, with 9 bases lying between them. CDR3 DNA sequence: TGTGCCAGCAGCTTACCGGCAGCTTCCTACAATGAGCAGTTCTTC. Translating it yields CASSLPAASYNEQFF.

This sequence joins TRBV7-2 and TRBJ2-5; a possible D gene is TRBD1 (6 bases). Trimming pared 5 bases from V and 5 bases from J, leaving 24 bases between. Germline CDR1 reads SGHTA; CDR2 reads FQGNSA. The CDR3 runs to 17 residues. CDR3 in amino acids: CASSQIQGWVLDETQYF. The CDR3, as DNA: TGTGCCAGCAGCCAGATACAGGGTTGGGTCCTCGACGAGACCCAGTACTTC.

The V call is TRBV28, the J call TRBJ2-2, with D perhaps matching TRBD1 (6 bases). CDR1 is MDHEN and CDR2 is SYDVKM in the germline V gene. Trimming took 7 bases from V and 5 from J, leaving 29 bases between them. The CDR3 is 19 residues long. The CDR3 loop reads CASKSLDPSGTLRTGELFF. DNA for the CDR3: TGTGCCAGCAAATCTCTCGACCCTTCCGGGACATTAAGGACCGGGGAGCTGTTTTTT.

The chain couples TRBV27 to TRBJ2-1; D ambiguous. The germline CDR1 and CDR2 sequences are MNHEY and SMNVEV (reference sequence). There are 13 residues in the CDR3. V was pared by 5 bases and J by 4 bases, with 9 bases between. The CDR3 loop is CASSPPYYNEQFF. The CDR3 DNA sequence: TGTGCCAGCAGTCCCCCCTATTACAATGAGCAGTTCTTC.

The chain combines TRBV7-8 with TRBJ2-5; perhaps TRBD1 as D (6 bases). The CDR3 loop spans 16 amino acids. Trimming removed 1 base at V and 7 bases at J, with 19 bases between. The germline CDR1 and CDR2 sequences are SGHVS and FQNEAQ. CDR3 sequence reads: CASSLGPRGIPGTQYF. CDR3 DNA sequence: TGTGCCAGCAGCTTAGGACCGAGGGGGATCCCTGGGACCCAGTACTTC. The variable domain in full, completed from reference TRBV7-8 and TRBJ2-5, reads GAGVSQSPRYKVAKRGQDVALRCDPISGHVSLFWYQQALGQGPEFLTYFQNEAQLDKSGLPSDRFFAERPEGSVSTLKIQRTQQEDSAVYLCASSLGPRGIPGTQYFGPGTRLLVL.

This clonotype showed up just a few times. The rearrangement uses TRBV12-3 or TRBV12-4 and TRBJ2-1; D is uncertain. V was cut by 3 bases and J by 0 bases, with 6 bases left in between. The CDR3 has 14 amino acids. The CDR3 DNA follows: TGTGCCAGCAGTTTTGCTAACTCCTACAATGAGCAGTTCTTC. Its translation: CASSFANSYNEQFF.

The CDR3, as DNA: TGTGCCAGCAGTTCTAGCGTGTCCTACAATGAGCAGTTCTTC. Residues: CASSSSVSYNEQFF. The V call is TRBV12-3 or TRBV12-4, the J call TRBJ2-1; possible D gene TRBD2, 6 bases. The CDR3 spans 14 residues. Trimming stripped 4 bases from V and 1 base from J, with 8 bases between.

This clonotype was picked up a small number of times. The chain couples TRBV7-9 to TRBJ2-7; TRBD1 might be the D (7 bases). The germline gives CDR1 SEHNR, CDR2 FQNEAQ (reference sequence). The CDR3 loop spans 15 amino acids. The V gene lost 4 bases and the J gene lost 4 bases, with 17 bases spanning the gap. The CDR3 DNA reads as TGTGCCAGCAGCTCAAAGGGGGGACAGTTATACGAGCAGTACTTC. Translated, it gives CASSSKGGQLYEQYF.

The chain has TRBV5-5 and TRBJ2-1; 11 bases line up with TRBD2. The germline CDR1 and CDR2 sequences are SGHKS and YYEKEE (reference sequence). The CDR3 contains 17 residues. The ends lost 3 bases at V and 9 bases at J; junction bases unmatched: 14. CDR3: CASSWEPGLADRGEQFF. In nucleotides, the CDR3 is TGTGCCAGCAGCTGGGAACCGGGACTAGCGGACCGGGGTGAGCAGTTCTTC.

This clonotype was observed a few times. The chain joins TRBV12-3 or TRBV12-4 to TRBJ2-1; 8 positions agree with TRBD2. The CDR3 has 15 residues. The V and J ends lost 6 bases and 4 bases, in that order; junction bases with no gene match: 8. This chain's CDR3 is CASSPGGGLYNEQFF. The CDR3 DNA reads as TGTGCCAGCAGCCCCGGGGGGGGGCTATACAATGAGCAGTTCTTC.

The V and J genes are TRBV7-2 and TRBJ2-1; D is possibly TRBD2 (5 bases). CDR1 SGHTA and CDR2 FQGNSA come from the germline V gene. V dropped 1 base and J dropped 7 bases, with 11 bases sitting between them. This CDR3 region has 14 residues. As DNA, the CDR3 is TGTGCCAGCAGCTTAGTGTCTCTAGCTAATGAGCAGTTCTTC. As protein: CASSLVSLANEQFF.

This clonotype was seen only a few times. J is TRBJ2-6 and V is TRBV20-1, with a tentative D call TRBD2 (5 bases). Germline V lookup: CDR1 DFQATT, CDR2 SNEGSKA (reference sequence). There are 14 residues in the CDR3. Trimming pared 6 bases from V and 2 bases from J, leaving 11 bases between. This CDR3 is CSAPWGAGANVLTF. CDR3 DNA sequence: TGCAGTGCCCCCTGGGGAGCTGGGGCCAACGTCCTGACTTTC.

The CDR3 DNA reads TGTGCCAGCATGACCCCGACAGCGAACACCGGGGAGCTGTTTTTT. Translating it yields CASMTPTANTGELFF. The V and J genes are TRBV2 and TRBJ2-2, with TRBD1 as a possible D gene (5 bases). Per germline, CDR1 SNHLY and CDR2 FYNNEI. Deletions cut 7 bases from V and 0 bases from J, with 12 bases between. CDR3 length: 15 amino acids.

This clonotype was seen only a few times. The chain carries TRBV3-1 and TRBJ2-7, with 7 bases fitting TRBD2. From germline, CDR1 is LGHDT and CDR2 YNNKEL (reference sequence). The CDR3 covers 16 residues. V dropped 1 base and J dropped 3; count of bases not matched to a gene: 9. DNA of the CDR3: TGTGCCAGCAGCCAAGTCTCAAAAGCGGGACGCTACGAGCAGTACTTC. This sequence encodes CASSQVSKAGRYEQYF.

This clonotype occurred a few times. This sequence joins TRBV4-1 and TRBJ2-3, with D hard to call. Germline V gives CDR1 MGHRA, CDR2 YSYEKL. The ends were cut back, 3 bases at V and 2 bases at J, with 15 bases in the middle. This CDR3 contains 16 residues. The CDR3 nucleotides read TGCGCCAGCAGCCACCTTCTTAGTGCGCTCACAGATACGCAGTATTTT. Its protein is CASSHLLSALTDTQYF.

This clonotype was detected only a few times. The rearrangement joins TRBV30 to TRBJ2-1; D may be TRBD1 (6 bases). Germline CDR1 reads GTSNPN; CDR2 reads SVGIG (reference sequence). V was pared by 5 bases and J by 4 bases, with 12 bases between. This CDR3 region has 13 residues. CDR3 nucleotide sequence: TGTGCCTGGGAACCCGGACAGTACAATGAGCAGTTCTTC. Protein product: CAWEPGQYNEQFF.

This clonotype came up a few times. This chain links TRBV4-1 with TRBJ2-1, with D uncertain. CDR1 and CDR2 (germline): MGHRA, YSYEKL. Deletions cut 0 bases from V and 3 bases from J, with 9 bases between. The CDR3 length is 15 residues. CDR3 nucleotides: TGCGCCAGCAGCCAAGACAGGAACAGCTACAATGAGCAGTTCTTC. Its protein is CASSQDRNSYNEQFF.

V is TRBV7-9 and J is TRBJ2-3; a possible D gene is TRBD2 (5 bases). CDR3 length: 16 amino acids. Germline V CDR1 and CDR2: SEHNR, FQNEAQ (reference sequence). V gave up 2 bases and J gave up 0 bases, with 12 bases separating them. For the CDR3, the DNA is TGTGCCAGCAGCTTATTAGAGGGCGGTAGCACAGATACGCAGTATTTT. Its protein is CASSLLEGGSTDTQYF.

DNA of the CDR3: TGTGCCAGCAGCCAGTCCGGAGTTAGCGGGGACGAGCAGTACTTC. It translates to CASSQSGVSGDEQYF. The chain couples TRBV4-2 to TRBJ2-7; 8 nucleotides line up with TRBD2. CDR3 length equals 15 residues. Germline trimming cut 3 bases from V and 5 bases from J; bases unmatched to any gene: 9. The germline CDR1 and CDR2 sequences are LGHNA and YNFKEQ.

This clonotype was observed at least ten times. The chain employs TRBV12-3 or TRBV12-4 and TRBJ1-5, with D hard to call. The CDR3 totals 13 residues. Deletions cut 6 bases from V and 0 bases from J, with 6 bases between. CDR3 loop: CASSFNSNQPQHF. Here the CDR3 DNA reads TGTGCCAGCAGCTTTAATAGCAATCAGCCCCAGCATTTT.

This clonotype was found many times. The chain couples TRBV4-1 to TRBJ2-1; 8 bases match TRBD2. Germline-derived CDR1 and CDR2 are MGHRA and YSYEKL. This CDR3 is 15 amino acids long. V trimming: 7 bases; J trimming: 1 base; junction bases outside the gene matches: 6. The CDR3 nucleotides read TGCGCCAGCACCCCGGGGGGGCTTTCCTACAATGAGCAGTTCTTC. Its translation: CASTPGGLSYNEQFF.

The rearrangement uses TRBV29-1 and TRBJ1-1; D possibly corresponds to TRBD1 (6 bases). This CDR3 spans 14 amino acids. The germline gives CDR1 SQVTM, CDR2 ANQGSEA. V was pared by 6 bases and J by 5 bases, with 19 bases between. The CDR3 spells CSVLGGGIGTEAFF. The DNA of the CDR3 is TGCAGCGTCTTGGGGGGGGGCATTGGAACTGAAGCTTTCTTT.

This clonotype has more than one count but fewer than ten. CDR3 in amino acids: CASSQDSPLSGHSYEQYF. DNA of the CDR3: TGTGCCAGCAGCCAAGACTCTCCACTTTCGGGCCACTCCTACGAGCAGTACTTC. The chain links TRBV14 to TRBJ2-7, with D hard to call. The CDR3 runs to 18 residues. Trimming took off 0 bases at V and 0 bases at J, with 18 bases between the two ends. Looked up from germline, CDR1 is SGHDN and CDR2 is FVKESK.

In its sample, this clonotype was seen a few times. This chain joins TRBV7-8 and TRBJ2-1; 11 bases fit TRBD2. The V and J ends lost 1 base and 4 bases, in that order; junction bases with no gene match: 6. Germline assignment: CDR1 SGHVS and CDR2 FQNEAQ. CDR3 length equals 17 residues. The CDR3: CASSLGSGGASYNEQFF. The CDR3 region has the DNA TGTGCCAGCAGCTTAGGTAGCGGGGGGGCCTCGTACAATGAGCAGTTCTTC.

This clonotype turned up a few times. The CDR3 spells CASSIGPRGSYEQYF. Written as DNA, the CDR3 is TGTGCCAGCAGTATCGGTCCTCGGGGCTCCTACGAGCAGTACTTC. V usage is TRBV6-1 and J usage is TRBJ2-7; the D gene is possibly TRBD2 (5 bases). Trimming shortened V by 5 bases and J by 0 bases, and 14 bases separated the two germline ends. Per the germline V gene, CDR1 is MNHNS and CDR2 is SASEGT. The CDR3 has 15 amino acids.

This clonotype was detected only a few times. The chain has TRBV12-3 or TRBV12-4 and TRBJ2-7, with D possibly matching TRBD2 (6 bases). Trimming stripped 0 bases from V and 0 bases from J, with 15 bases between. This CDR3 spans 17 amino acids. The CDR3 here is CASSLALMGTVSYEQYF. The DNA of the CDR3 is TGTGCCAGCAGTTTAGCGCTAATGGGGACTGTCTCCTACGAGCAGTACTTC.

There are a few counts of this clonotype. The chain recombines TRBV12-3 or TRBV12-4 with TRBJ2-1; maybe TRBD1 (6 bases). Trimming cost V 6 bases and J 2 bases, with 14 bases left between them. The CDR3 runs 15 residues. Here the CDR3 reads CASRQDSTTYNEQFF. CDR3 in DNA: TGTGCCAGCAGACAGGACAGCACCACCTACAATGAGCAGTTCTTC.

V is TRBV7-3 and J is TRBJ2-1; D perhaps matches TRBD2 (6 bases). The CDR3 has 13 residues. CDR1 is SGHTA, CDR2 FQGTGA, per germline. V was pared by 1 base and J by 6 bases, with 7 bases between. Here the CDR3 DNA reads TGTGCCAGCAGCTTAATCGGGGGCAATGAGCAGTTCTTC. Translated: CASSLIGGNEQFF.

The CDR3 coding sequence is TGTGCCAGCAGTATCCGGACAGGGATTTATGGCTACACCTTC. Its translation is CASSIRTGIYGYTF. The chain has TRBV12-3 or TRBV12-4 and TRBJ1-2, with 8 bases that match TRBD1. CDR3 length equals 14 residues. With 5 bases clipped from V and 5 bases from J, the junction kept 7 bases outside the gene matches.

This clonotype was picked up a small number of times. V gene TRBV7-9 combines with J gene TRBJ1-5; D unresolved. This CDR3 is built from 12 residues. CDR1 is SEHNR and CDR2 is FQNEAQ in the germline V gene (reference sequence). Trimming took off 5 bases at V and 5 bases at J, with 7 bases between the two ends. The CDR3 protein is CASSTRDQPQHF. The CDR3 DNA follows: TGTGCCAGCAGCACACGGGATCAGCCCCAGCATTTT.

The chain joins TRBV4-1 to TRBJ2-7, with 7 bases matching TRBD1. The germline V gene encodes CDR1 MGHRA and CDR2 YSYEKL. The CDR3 is made up of 14 amino acids. The ends lost 4 bases at V and 5 bases at J; junction bases unmatched: 8. The CDR3 DNA is TGCGCCAGCAGCCTGTCCCAGGGGGACAACGAGCAGTACTTC. Translating gives CASSLSQGDNEQYF.